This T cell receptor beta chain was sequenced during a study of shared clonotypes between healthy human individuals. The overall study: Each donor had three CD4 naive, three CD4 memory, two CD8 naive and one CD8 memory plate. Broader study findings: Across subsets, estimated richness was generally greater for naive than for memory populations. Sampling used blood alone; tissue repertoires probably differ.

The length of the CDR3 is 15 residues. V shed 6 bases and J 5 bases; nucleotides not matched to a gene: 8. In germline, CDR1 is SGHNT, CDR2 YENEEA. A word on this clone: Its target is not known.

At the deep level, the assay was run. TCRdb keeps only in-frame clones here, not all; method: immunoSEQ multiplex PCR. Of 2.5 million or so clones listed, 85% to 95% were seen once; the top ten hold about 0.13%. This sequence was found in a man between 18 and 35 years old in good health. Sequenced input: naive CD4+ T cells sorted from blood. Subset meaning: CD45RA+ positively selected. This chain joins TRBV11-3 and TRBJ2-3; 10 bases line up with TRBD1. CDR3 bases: TGTGCCAGCAGTGAGCCGGGACAGGGGAAAGATACGCAGTATTTT. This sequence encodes CASSEPGQGKDTQYF. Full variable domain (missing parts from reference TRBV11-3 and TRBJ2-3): EAGVVQSPRYKIIEKKQPVAFWCNPISGHNTLYWYLQNLGQGPELLIRYENEEAVDDSQLPKDRFSAERLKGVDSTLKIQPAELGDSAVYLCASSEPGQGKDTQYFGPGTRLTVL.